The subject of this entry is one T cell receptor beta chain. The data originate from a study of blood T cell repertoires in COVID-19. Across the study: Spain, Italy and the United States supplied samples that represented acute and convalescent COVID-19. Sources were T cells, B-cell-depleted T cells, or PBMCs; the material itself was cDNA or gDNA.

Original processing notes: Estimated nucleated cell counts came from reference gene primer amplification. Clones were sequenced by immunoSEQ multiplex PCR, and TCRdb holds only the in-frame ones, with some missing. V and J calls and clone size are copied from that table; D and trimming were computed from the DNA. The data show about 130,000 clones, roughly two thirds seen once. V lost 4 bases, J lost 5 bases, and 11 bases stayed unmatched. This CDR3 region has 16 residues. CDR1 SGHDT and CDR2 YYEEEE come from the germline V gene. The clonotype originates from a woman aged 65 to 85 with acute or convalescent COVID-19. The sequenced sample was peripheral blood. The V gene is TRBV5-6, the J gene TRBJ2-2; TRBD2 agrees at 7 bases. The CDR3 DNA sequence: TGTGCCAGCAGCCCATGGTACGGGGGGAAGACCGGGGAGCTGTTTTTT. Amino acids: CASSPWYGGKTGELFF. The full variable domain, in which reference TRBV5-6 and TRBJ2-2 provide the parts outside the CDR3, is DAGVTQSPTHLIKTRGQQVTLRCSPKSGHDTVSWYQQALGQGPQFIFQYYEEEERQRGNFPDRFSGHQFPNYSSELNVNALLLGDSALYLCASSPWYGGKTGELFFGEGSRLTVL.